Each of the 10 T cell receptor beta chains below was sequenced from the same sample in a study of neoadjuvant anti-PD-1 for oral cavity cancer. Profiled with immunoSEQ multiplex PCR; TCRdb holds only in-frame clones, not every one. Of approximately 45,000 clones listed, roughly 77% were seen once; the top ten hold approximately 5%. As for time point: after neoadjuvant nivolumab, at surgical resection. Sequenced here: PBMCs, sampled after nivolumab (anti-PD-1) treatment. The source of these receptors is a person between 35 and 79 years old with oral cavity squamous cell carcinoma.

This chain joins TRBV7-9 and TRBJ1-2; D gene ambiguous. The germline V gene has CDR1 SEHNR and CDR2 FQNEAQ (reference sequence). Trimming left V 1 base short and J 0 bases short, with 9 bases between. The CDR3 contains 15 residues. The CDR3 protein is CASSLGVAPNYGYTF. CDR3 in DNA: TGTGCCAGCAGCTTAGGTGTAGCCCCTAACTATGGCTACACCTTC.

The chain employs TRBV30 and TRBJ1-5, with D tentatively TRBD1 (5 bases). The germline gives CDR1 GTSNPN, CDR2 SVGIG (reference sequence). Trimming took 4 bases from V and 3 from J, leaving 10 bases between them. The CDR3 length is 13 residues. The DNA for the CDR3 is TGTGCCTGGACCGGCGGGGCCAATCAGCCCCAGCATTTT. Amino acids: CAWTGGANQPQHF.

V usage is TRBV10-3 and J usage is TRBJ1-2, with D maybe TRBD1 (5 bases). The length of the CDR3 is 15 residues. Germline V gene sequence: CDR1 ENHRY, CDR2 SYGVKD. V lost 6 bases, J lost 7 bases, and 21 bases lay in between. The CDR3 DNA follows: TGTGCCATCAGGGCTATCGATGCGGGGACGATTGGCTACACCTTC. Its translation: CAIRAIDAGTIGYTF.

The V gene is TRBV7-2, the J gene TRBJ2-7; D is undetermined. This CDR3 region has 15 residues. V lost 1 base and J 7 bases, leaving 17 bases between the germline ends. Per germline, CDR1 SGHTA and CDR2 FQGNSA. The CDR3 region is CASSLGGRGVGEQYF. CDR3 in DNA: TGTGCCAGCAGCTTAGGCGGCAGAGGAGTAGGGGAGCAGTACTTC.

V and J are TRBV6-6 and TRBJ1-3; 7 nucleotides align to TRBD1. The CDR3 runs 15 residues. The germline V gene has CDR1 MNHNY and CDR2 SVGAGI (reference sequence). After removal of 7 bases from V and 0 bases from J, the junction contained 6 bases not matched to a gene. The CDR3 protein is CASTRQGSSGNTIYF. Here the CDR3 DNA reads TGTGCCAGCACCCGACAGGGAAGCTCTGGAAACACCATATATTTT.

This sequence joins TRBV20-1 and TRBJ2-7; D gene ambiguous. The germline V and J ends were trimmed by 7 bases and 6 bases, with 10 bases remaining between them. This CDR3 is 10 amino acids long. Germline V gives CDR1 DFQATT, CDR2 SNEGSKA (reference sequence). Here the CDR3 reads CSGRSGEQYF. Written as DNA, the CDR3 is TGCAGTGGGCGAAGTGGCGAGCAGTACTTC.

The gene calls are TRBV19 and TRBJ2-3; 7 bases align to TRBD2. This CDR3 has 15 amino acids. Germline CDR1 LNHDA, CDR2 SQIVND (reference sequence). V shed 5 bases and J 4 bases; nucleotides not matched to a gene: 9. The CDR3 DNA reads as TGTGCCAGTAGTCCTCTCCGGGAGGCGTCAGATACGCAGTATTTT. It yields the protein CASSPLREASDTQYF.

This clone was recorded only once. The chain uses TRBV6-1 and TRBJ1-2; 9 bases match TRBD1. The CDR3 extends over 13 amino acids. Germline V CDR1 and CDR2: MNHNS, SASEGT. The trim removed 3 bases at V and 7 bases at J, leaving 3 bases unmatched. Written as DNA, the CDR3 is TGTGCCAGCAGTGATGGGACAGGGAGTGGCTACACCTTC. This sequence encodes CASSDGTGSGYTF.

J is TRBJ2-3 and V is TRBV5-1, with a weak D call TRBD2 (7 bases). Trimming removed 6 bases from V and 0 bases from J, with 14 bases in between. From germline, CDR1 is SGHRS and CDR2 YFSETQ. This CDR3 has 15 amino acids. CDR3 sequence (DNA): TGCGCCAGCATCCAAGGGGGGGGAAGCACAGATACGCAGTATTTT. It yields the protein CASIQGGGSTDTQYF. Together with reference TRBV5-1 and TRBJ2-3, the CDR3 gives the full variable domain: KAGVTQTPRYLIKTRGQQVTLSCSPISGHRSVSWYQQTPGQGLQFLFEYFSETQRNKGNFPGRFSGRQFSNSRSEMNVSTLELGDSALYLCASIQGGGSTDTQYFGPGTRLTVL.

The chain combines TRBV28 with TRBJ2-4; D gene unclear. Germline V gene data show CDR1 as MDHEN and CDR2 as SYDVKM. This CDR3 has 15 amino acids. Trimming took off 5 bases at V and 0 bases at J, with 11 bases between the two ends. The CDR3: CASSVATGAKNIQYF. The CDR3 nucleotides are TGTGCCAGCAGTGTCGCCACGGGAGCCAAAAACATTCAGTACTTC.